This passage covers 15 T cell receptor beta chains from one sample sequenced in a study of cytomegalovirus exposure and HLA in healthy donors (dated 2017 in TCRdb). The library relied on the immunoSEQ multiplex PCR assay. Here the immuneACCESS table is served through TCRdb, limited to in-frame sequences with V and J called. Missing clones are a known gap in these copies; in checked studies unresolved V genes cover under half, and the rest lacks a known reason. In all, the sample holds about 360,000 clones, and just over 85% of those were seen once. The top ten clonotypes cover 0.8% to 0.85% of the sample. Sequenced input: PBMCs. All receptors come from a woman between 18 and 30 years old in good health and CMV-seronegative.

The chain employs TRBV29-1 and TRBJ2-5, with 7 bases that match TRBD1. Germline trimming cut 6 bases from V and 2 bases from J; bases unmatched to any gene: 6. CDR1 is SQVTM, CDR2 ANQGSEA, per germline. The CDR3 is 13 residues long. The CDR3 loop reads CSVEGAQQETQYF. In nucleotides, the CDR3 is TGCAGCGTCGAGGGGGCCCAACAAGAGACCCAGTACTTC. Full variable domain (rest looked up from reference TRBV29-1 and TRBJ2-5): SAVISQKPSRDICQRGTSLTIQCQVDSQVTMMFWYRQQPGQSLTLIATANQGSEATYESGFVIDKFPISRPNLTFSTLTVSNMSPEDSSIYLCSVEGAQQETQYFGPGTRLLVL.

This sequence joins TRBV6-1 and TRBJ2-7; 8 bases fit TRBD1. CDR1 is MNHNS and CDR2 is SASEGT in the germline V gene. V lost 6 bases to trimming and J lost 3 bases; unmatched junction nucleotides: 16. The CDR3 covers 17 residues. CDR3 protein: CASSERLTGTGFYEQYF. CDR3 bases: TGTGCCAGCAGCGAAAGACTGACCGGGACAGGCTTCTACGAGCAGTACTTC.

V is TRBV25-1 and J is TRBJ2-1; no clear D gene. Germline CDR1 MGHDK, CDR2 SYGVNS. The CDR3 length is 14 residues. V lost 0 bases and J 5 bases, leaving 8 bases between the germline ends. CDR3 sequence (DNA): TGTGCCAGCAGTGAATATGGAGTTGACAATGAGCAGTTCTTC. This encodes CASSEYGVDNEQFF.

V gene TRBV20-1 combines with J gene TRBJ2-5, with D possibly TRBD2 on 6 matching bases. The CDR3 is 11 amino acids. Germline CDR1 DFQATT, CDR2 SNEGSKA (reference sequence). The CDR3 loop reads CRPGREETQYF. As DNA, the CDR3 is TGCAGGCCCGGCCGGGAGGAGACCCAGTACTTC.

CDR3 coding DNA: TGCAGCGTTCTAGCGGGAGGGCCCTACAATGAGCAGTTCTTC. This encodes CSVLAGGPYNEQFF. The chain uses TRBV29-1 and TRBJ2-1, with TRBD2 matching 12 bases. V dropped 5 bases and J dropped 2; count of bases not matched to a gene: 1. Looked up from germline, CDR1 is SQVTM and CDR2 is ANQGSEA. The length of the CDR3 is 14 residues.

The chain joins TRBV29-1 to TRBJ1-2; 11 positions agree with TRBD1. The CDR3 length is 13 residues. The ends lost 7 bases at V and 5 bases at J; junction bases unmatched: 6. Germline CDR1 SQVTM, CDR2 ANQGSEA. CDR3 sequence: CSAGTGGEYGYTF. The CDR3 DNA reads TGCAGCGCAGGGACAGGGGGTGAATATGGCTACACCTTC.

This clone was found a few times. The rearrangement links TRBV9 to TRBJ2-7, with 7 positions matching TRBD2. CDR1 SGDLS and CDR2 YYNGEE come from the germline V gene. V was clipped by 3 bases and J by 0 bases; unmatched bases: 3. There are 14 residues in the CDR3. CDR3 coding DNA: TGTGCCAGCAGCGACGGGGGGAGCTCCTACGAGCAGTACTTC. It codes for CASSDGGSSYEQYF. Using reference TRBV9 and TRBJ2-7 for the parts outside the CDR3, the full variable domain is DSGVTQTPKHLITATGQRVTLRCSPRSGDLSVYWYQQSLDQGLQFLIQYYNGEERAKGNILERFSAQQFPDLHSELNLSSLELGDSALYFCASSDGGSSYEQYFGPGTRLTVT.

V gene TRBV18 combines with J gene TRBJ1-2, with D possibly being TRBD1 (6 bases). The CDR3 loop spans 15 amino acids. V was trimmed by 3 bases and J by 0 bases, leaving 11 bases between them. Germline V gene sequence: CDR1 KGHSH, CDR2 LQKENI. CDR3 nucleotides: TGTGCCAGCTCACCCGACAGGAGCCCTAACTATGGCTACACCTTC. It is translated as CASSPDRSPNYGYTF.

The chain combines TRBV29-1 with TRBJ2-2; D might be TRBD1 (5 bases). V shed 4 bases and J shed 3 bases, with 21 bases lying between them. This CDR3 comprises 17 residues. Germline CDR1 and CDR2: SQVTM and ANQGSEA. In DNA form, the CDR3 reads TGCAGCGTTGCGCAGGCCAGGGTTATTGAGGACACCGGGGAGCTGTTTTTT. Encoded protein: CSVAQARVIEDTGELFF.

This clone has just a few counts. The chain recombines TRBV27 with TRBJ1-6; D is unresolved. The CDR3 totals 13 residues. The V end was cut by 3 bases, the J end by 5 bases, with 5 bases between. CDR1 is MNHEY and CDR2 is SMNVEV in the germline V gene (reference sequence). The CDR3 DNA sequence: TGTGCCAGCAGTTTGGCCAATAATTCACCCCTCCACTTT. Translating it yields CASSLANNSPLHF.

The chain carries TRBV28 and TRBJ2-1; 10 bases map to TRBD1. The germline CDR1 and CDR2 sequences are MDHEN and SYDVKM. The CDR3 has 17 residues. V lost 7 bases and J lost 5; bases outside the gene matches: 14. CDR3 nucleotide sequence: TGTGCCAGCAAGGACGGACAGGGGGGAATTAAGGACAATGAGCAGTTCTTC. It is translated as CASKDGQGGIKDNEQFF.

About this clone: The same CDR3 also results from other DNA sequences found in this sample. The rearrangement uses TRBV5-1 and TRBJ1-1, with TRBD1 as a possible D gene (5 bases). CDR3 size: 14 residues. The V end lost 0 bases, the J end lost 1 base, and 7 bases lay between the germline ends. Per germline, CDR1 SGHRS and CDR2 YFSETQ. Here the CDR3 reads CASSLVRGNTEAFF. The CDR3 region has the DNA TGCGCCAGCAGCTTGGTAAGGGGGAACACTGAAGCTTTCTTT.

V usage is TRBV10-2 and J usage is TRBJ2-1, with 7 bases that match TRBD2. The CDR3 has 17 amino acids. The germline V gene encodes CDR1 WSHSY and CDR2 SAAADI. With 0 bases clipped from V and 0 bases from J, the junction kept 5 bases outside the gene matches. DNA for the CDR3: TGCGCCAGCAGTGAGTCCCCCGGGGGGAGCTCCTACAATGAGCAGTTCTTC. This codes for CASSESPGGSSYNEQFF.

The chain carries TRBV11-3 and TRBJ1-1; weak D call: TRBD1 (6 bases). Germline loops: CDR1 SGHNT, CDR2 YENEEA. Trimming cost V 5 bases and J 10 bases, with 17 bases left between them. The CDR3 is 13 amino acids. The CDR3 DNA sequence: TGTGCCAGCAGCCCCAGTGGGGGCGGTTTAGCTTTCTTT. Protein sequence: CASSPSGGGLAFF.

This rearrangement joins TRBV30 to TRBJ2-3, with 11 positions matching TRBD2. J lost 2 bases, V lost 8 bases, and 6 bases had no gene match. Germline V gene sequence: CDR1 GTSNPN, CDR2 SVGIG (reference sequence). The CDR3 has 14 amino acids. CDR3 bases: TGTGCCCGAGCTAGCGGGAGGATCACAGATACGCAGTATTTT. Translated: CARASGRITDTQYF.